The rows below give T cell receptor beta chains drawn from one sample of a study of blood T cell repertoires in COVID-19. Repertoires were generated with immunoSEQ multiplex PCR, while TCRdb's copy carries only in-frame clones and drops some. The sample has about 240,000 clones; approximately 86% are singletons. The sequenced sample consisted of peripheral blood. The source of these receptors is a woman in her 70s with active or convalescent COVID-19. Each CDR3 is given with its conserved first and last residue. A D gene is named only where the DNA matches it firmly. Size tells how often a clone was seen (once, few, many) or the class of an expanded clone, and some rows leave it out.

len,d_gene,v_gene,abundance,j_gene,CDR3aa,CDR3nt
15,TRBD1,TRBV5-1,-,TRBJ2-7,CASSLVTGDTYEQYF,TGCGCCAGCAGCTTGGTAACAGGGGACACCTACGAGCAGTACTTC
21,TRBD1,TRBV7-6,-,TRBJ1-1,CASSLQPALTGGVAVSTEAFF,TGTGCCAGCAGTCTTCAGCCCGCATTGACAGGGGGCGTCGCGGTGTCCACTGAAGCTTTCTTT
15,-,TRBV7-3,few,TRBJ2-2,CASTLGGSNTGELFF,TGTGCCAGCACCTTGGGGGGATCGAACACCGGGGAGCTGTTTTTT
16,-,TRBV3-1/TRBV3-2,-,TRBJ1-3,CASSSVPSGAGNTIYF,TGTGCCAGCAGTTCCGTCCCCAGCGGGGCGGGAAACACCATATATTTT
17,-,TRBV11-2,-,TRBJ2-7,CASSSRGIAGPSYEQYF,TGTGCCAGCAGCTCTAGGGGGATTGCAGGACCAAGCTACGAGCAGTACTTC
14,-,TRBV2,-,TRBJ2-7,CASSAGGGRVEQYF,TGTGCCAGCAGTGCGGGGGGCGGTCGAGTCGAGCAGTACTTC
15,TRBD1,TRBV19,-,TRBJ1-6,CASNTGTGTNSPLHF,TGTGCCAGTAATACCGGGACAGGGACTAATTCACCCCTCCACTTT
14,-,TRBV2,-,TRBJ2-7,CASSQEGNGYEQYF,TGTGCCAGCAGTCAAGAGGGGAATGGCTACGAGCAGTACTTC
20,TRBD2,TRBV19,-,TRBJ2-1,CASSIRLRVGLAGGYNEQFF,TGTGCCAGTAGTATTCGGTTGAGGGTAGGACTAGCGGGGGGGTACAATGAGCAGTTCTTC
17,TRBD2,TRBV19,-,TRBJ2-2,CASVSLAGVERMGELFF,TGTGCGAGTGTGTCTCTAGCGGGCGTCGAGAGAATGGGGGAGCTGTTTTTT
13,-,TRBV3-1/TRBV3-2,few,TRBJ2-7,CASSQAGDYEQYF,TGTGCCAGCAGCCAAGCGGGGGACTACGAGCAGTACTTC
12,-,TRBV12-5,-,TRBJ1-3,CASVLGENTIYF,TGTGCTAGTGTCTTAGGGGAAAACACCATATATTTT
15,TRBD2,TRBV19,-,TRBJ2-3,CASSVGLAGSGTQYF,TGTGCCAGTAGTGTGGGACTAGCGGGGTCAGGTACGCAGTATTTT
15,TRBD1,TRBV7-6,once,TRBJ1-1,CASSPHGQGAAEAFF,TGTGCCAGCAGCCCCCACGGGCAGGGGGCTGCTGAAGCTTTCTTT
14,TRBD1,TRBV11-2,-,TRBJ2-7,CASSLGGTGRVAYF,TGTGCCAGCAGCTTAGGGGGGACAGGGAGAGTGGCGTACTTC
17,TRBD1,TRBV3-1/TRBV3-2,-,TRBJ2-6,CASSQLQGATGANVLTF,TGTGCCAGCAGCCAATTGCAGGGGGCTACTGGGGCCAACGTCCTGACTTTC
13,TRBD2,TRBV7-2,-,TRBJ2-1,CASSSRERDEQFF,TGTGCCAGCAGCTCGCGGGAGAGGGATGAGCAGTTCTTC
13,TRBD1,TRBV28,-,TRBJ1-1,CATARQGKTEAFF,TGTGCCACCGCCCGACAGGGGAAGACTGAAGCTTTCTTT
12,-,TRBV29-1,-,TRBJ1-1,CSVTEMNTEAFF,TGCAGCGTTACAGAGATGAACACTGAAGCTTTCTTT
15,-,TRBV7-2,-,TRBJ1-6,CASSLEAGNNSPLHF,TGTGCCAGCAGCTTAGAGGCGGGGAATAATTCACCCCTCCACTTT
16,-,TRBV5-1,few,TRBJ1-3,CASSLDPGVPGNTIYF,TGCGCCAGCAGCTTGGACCCCGGGGTCCCTGGAAACACCATATATTTT
14,-,TRBV6-1,-,TRBJ1-5,CASSEGWQTQPQHF,TGTGCCAGCAGTGAAGGGTGGCAGACACAGCCCCAGCATTTT
14,TRBD1,TRBV2,-,TRBJ2-3,CASGERDSADTQYF,TGTGCCAGCGGAGAACGGGACAGTGCAGATACGCAGTATTTT
13,TRBD1,TRBV10-3,few,TRBJ1-5,CAISQGENQPQHF,TGTGCCATCTCCCAGGGGGAGAATCAGCCCCAGCATTTT
14,-,TRBV3-1/TRBV3-2,once,TRBJ1-4,CASSGGDGNEKLFF,TGTGCCAGCAGCGGGGGGGACGGTAATGAAAAACTGTTTTTT
15,-,TRBV6-2/TRBV6-3,-,TRBJ2-2,CASSRLHQGTGELFF,TGTGCCAGCAGCAGGTTGCATCAGGGTACCGGGGAGCTGTTTTTT
16,TRBD1,TRBV18,-,TRBJ1-6,CASSSGQTSYNSPLHF,TGTGCCAGCTCATCGGGACAGACCTCCTATAATTCACCCCTCCACTTT
12,TRBD1,TRBV10-3,-,TRBJ1-3,CATGTVGNTIYF,TGTGCCACCGGGACAGTCGGAAACACCATATATTTT
14,TRBD1,TRBV3-1/TRBV3-2,few,TRBJ1-1,CASSAESRTGGAFF,TGTGCCAGCAGCGCCGAATCCAGGACAGGGGGGGCTTTCTTT
14,-,TRBV19,-,TRBJ1-2,CASSIGVRDYGYTF,TGTGCCAGTAGTATCGGGGTTAGAGACTATGGCTACACCTTC
19,TRBD2,TRBV24-1,-,TRBJ2-3,CATSDLGTSGGPSTDTQYF,TGTGCCACCAGTGATCTGGGGACTAGCGGGGGGCCGAGCACAGATACGCAGTATTTT
15,TRBD2,TRBV5-1,few,TRBJ2-7,CASSLDAGGPIEQYF,TGCGCCAGCAGCTTGGACGCGGGGGGGCCTATCGAGCAGTACTTC
17,TRBD1,TRBV5-8,-,TRBJ1-1,CASSEGQGRLRNTEAFF,TGTGCCAGCAGCGAGGGACAGGGGCGACTAAGGAACACTGAAGCTTTCTTT
16,-,TRBV5-6,-,TRBJ1-1,CASSSHDTALNTEAFF,TGTGCCAGCAGCTCGCACGACACAGCCCTGAACACTGAAGCTTTCTTT
15,-,TRBV3-1/TRBV3-2,-,TRBJ1-1,CASSLEEAANTEAFF,TGTGCCAGCAGCCTGGAGGAGGCAGCGAACACTGAAGCTTTCTTT
16,TRBD1,TRBV19,-,TRBJ1-2,CASSSETGGALYGYTF,TGTGCCAGTAGTTCGGAAACAGGGGGCGCATTATATGGCTACACCTTC
12,-,TRBV12-3/TRBV12-4,-,TRBJ1-5,CASKGGSQPQHF,TGTGCCAGCAAGGGGGGGAGTCAGCCCCAGCATTTT
17,-,TRBV5-1,-,TRBJ1-3,CASSRTGNRGSGNTIYF,TGCGCCAGCAGCCGCACAGGGAACCGAGGGTCTGGAAACACCATATATTTT
15,-,TRBV5-1,-,TRBJ1-4,CASSLDGTANEKLFF,TGCGCCAGCAGCTTGGATGGTACAGCTAATGAAAAACTGTTTTTT
15,-,TRBV5-1,-,TRBJ1-6,CASSLGGDSSSPLHF,TGCGCCAGCAGCTTGGGCGGGGATAGTAGTTCACCCCTCCACTTT
15,TRBD1,TRBV18,-,TRBJ1-4,CASSPRQGNREKLFF,TGTGCCAGCTCACCTCGACAGGGGAATAGGGAAAAACTGTTTTTT
15,-,TRBV2,-,TRBJ1-2,CASSGQGSTDYGYTF,TGTGCCAGCAGCGGTCAGGGTAGTACGGACTATGGCTACACCTTC
18,-,TRBV15,-,TRBJ1-6,CATSSRESGSSYNSPLHF,TGTGCCACCAGCAGCAGGGAATCCGGCAGCTCCTATAATTCACCCCTCCACTTT
13,TRBD2,TRBV6-2/TRBV6-3,few,TRBJ2-7,CASSSAGTGEQYF,TGTGCCAGCAGTTCAGCGGGGACGGGGGAGCAGTACTTC
15,TRBD1,TRBV29-1,-,TRBJ2-7,CSVVLGQPNTYEQYF,TGCAGCGTTGTACTGGGACAGCCGAACACCTACGAGCAGTACTTC